The rows below give T cell receptor beta chains drawn from one sample of a study of graft-versus-host responses after intestinal transplantation. Assay: immunoSEQ multiplex PCR; the TCRdb copy retains only in-frame clones and omits some. In the table there are 12,000 or so clones, 80% to 95% of which are singletons. The sequencing used PBMCs, collected 105 days after intestinal transplantation. The receptors were sampled from a human patient who received an intestinal transplant, so some T cells may come from the graft donor. CDR3s include the opening cysteine and the closing phenylalanine or tryptophan. A D gene is named only where the DNA matches it firmly. Some rows have no size entry. The others give once, few or many, or a class for an expanded clone.

TRBJ2-7 - - TRBV21-1 TGTGCCAGCAGCAAAGAGGAGAACTCCTACGAGCAGTACTTC CASSKEENSYEQYF
TRBJ1-2 - TRBD1 TRBV5-6 TGTGCCAGCAGCAGGGGGTGGGACAGGGGGAACTATGGCTACACCTTC CASSRGWDRGNYGYTF
TRBJ1-2 - - TRBV9 TGTGCCAGCAGCGTAGAGGGCAGGTCCGACTATGGCTACACCTTC CASSVEGRSDYGYTF
TRBJ2-3 few TRBD2 TRBV6-1 TGTGCCAGCAGTGGACTAGCGGGAGGGCCAGATACGCAGTATTTT CASSGLAGGPDTQYF
TRBJ2-7 - - TRBV5-1 TGCGCCAGCAGCCCCGATGAGGGTTTATCCTACGAGCAGTACTTC CASSPDEGLSYEQYF
TRBJ1-6 - - TRBV9 TGTGCCAGCAGCGCGGATAATTCACCCCTCCACTTT CASSADNSPLHF
TRBJ2-7 - - TRBV9 TGTGCCAGCAGCGTAGAGGGTAATCCCTCCTACGAGCAGTACTTC CASSVEGNPSYEQYF
TRBJ2-7 - - TRBV29-1 TGCAGCGTGCGGGGGGACAGGCGATACGAGCAGTACTTC CSVRGDRRYEQYF
TRBJ2-6 - - TRBV2 TGTGCCAGCAGGCCGACACGAAGTTTTAGCAGCGTCTCTGGGGCCAACGTCCTGACTTTC CASRPTRSFSSVSGANVLTF
TRBJ2-1 - - TRBV7-9 TGTGCCAGCAGCCGCCCGAGGGAGCTTAACCTCTCACAGTTCTTC CASSRPRELNLSQFF
TRBJ1-2 - TRBD1 TRBV28 TGTGCCAGCAGTTTTACCCGACAGGGGGGTGACTATGGCTACACCTTC CASSFTRQGGDYGYTF
TRBJ2-1 - - TRBV4-1 TGCGCCAGCAGCCAAGGTCGGGGTTCGAATGAGCAGTTCTTC CASSQGRGSNEQFF
TRBJ2-3 once TRBD2 TRBV6-5 TGTGCCAGCAGGGATAGCGGGGGGCGCACAGATACGCAGTATTTT CASRDSGGRTDTQYF
TRBJ1-6 - TRBD1 TRBV4-1 TGCGCCAGCAGCCTAACAGGGGGCAACTATAATTCACCCCTCCACTTT CASSLTGGNYNSPLHF
TRBJ2-7 - - TRBV27 TGTGCCAGCAGTTTTGGGCTGACCTACGAGCAGTACTTC CASSFGLTYEQYF
TRBJ1-1 - - TRBV20-1 TGCAGTGCCCCCAGTCACGATGAAGCTTTCTTT CSAPSHDEAFF
TRBJ2-3 - TRBD2 TRBV7-2 TGTGCCAGCAGCCCACGAAGCGGGAGGGGCGCAGATACGCAGTATTTT CASSPRSGRGADTQYF
TRBJ2-1 - - TRBV11-1 TGTGCCAGCAGCTTAGTAGGGGAAAGCTCCTACAATGAGCAGTTCTTC CASSLVGESSYNEQFF
TRBJ2-5 - - TRBV5-1 TGCGCCAGCAAAGCGGACAGCCAGACCCAGTACTTC CASKADSQTQYF
TRBJ2-3 - - TRBV5-4 TGTGCCAGCAGGAGGATGGGGGGGGGCCGACGAGATACGCAGTATTTT CASRRMGGGRRDTQYF
TRBJ2-3 - TRBD1 TRBV7-9 TGTGCCAGCAGCTCGAGGACAGGGAGCACAGATACGCAGTATTTT CASSSRTGSTDTQYF
TRBJ2-7 - TRBD1 TRBV9 TGTGCCAGCAGCCTCCGACCGGGACAGACCTACGAGCAGTACTTC CASSLRPGQTYEQYF
TRBJ2-3 - TRBD2 TRBV4-1 TGCGCCAGCAGCCAAGTGGGCGGGACTAGCGGGAGCACAGATACGCAGTATTTT CASSQVGGTSGSTDTQYF
TRBJ1-2 - - TRBV5-1 TGCGCCAGCAGCACGAACACGGACGTTCCCGGGGGCTACACCTTC CASSTNTDVPGGYTF
TRBJ2-4 once - TRBV5-6 TGTGCCAGCAGCCCCGGCCCCTTCGTGCGAAACTTTCAGTACTTC CASSPGPFVRNFQYF
TRBJ2-7 - TRBD1 TRBV5-1 TGCGCCAGCAGCCCGAGGGGGCCCCACGAGCAGTACTTC CASSPRGPHEQYF
TRBJ2-2 - - TRBV27 TGTGCCAGCAGTTTATGGGCTGGGGAAACCGGGGAGCTGTTTTTT CASSLWAGETGELFF
TRBJ1-1 - - TRBV27 TGTGCCAGCAGTTTTTTCGAGGGGTCCCCCACTGAAGCTTTCTTT CASSFFEGSPTEAFF
TRBJ2-3 - - TRBV30 TGTGCCTGGAGGGGGTTCGGGAGCACAGATACGCAGTATTTT CAWRGFGSTDTQYF
TRBJ1-1 once - TRBV7-6 TGTGCCAGCAGCTTCGGACGGAACACTGAAGCTTTCTTT CASSFGRNTEAFF
TRBJ2-2 - - TRBV5-5 TGTGCCAGCAGTCGGATCTTGAACACCGGGGAGCTGTTTTTT CASSRILNTGELFF
TRBJ2-1 - - TRBV5-6 TGTGCCAGCAGCTTGCCGGGGACCTACAATGAGCAGTTCTTC CASSLPGTYNEQFF
TRBJ2-1 - TRBD2 TRBV9 TGTGCCAGCAGCGTAGGCGGGGGACTAGCGGGAGTTGAGCAGTTCTTC CASSVGGGLAGVEQFF
TRBJ2-7 few TRBD2 TRBV15 TGTGCCACCAGCAGACTAGCGGCCTACGAGCAGTACTTC CATSRLAAYEQYF
TRBJ2-3 - - TRBV5-1 TGCGCCAGCAGCTTGACCGATACGCAGTATTTT CASSLTDTQYF
TRBJ2-5 few - TRBV18 TGTGCCAGCTCACCCGCGCCGTTCCAAGAGACCCAGTACTTC CASSPAPFQETQYF
TRBJ2-7 once - TRBV20-1 TGCAGTGTTGGCGACTCCTACGAGCAGTACTTC CSVGDSYEQYF
TRBJ2-1 - - TRBV5-1 TGCGCCAGCAGCTTGGTTACTAGCCAGGATGAGCAGTTCTTC CASSLVTSQDEQFF
TRBJ2-3 - TRBD2 TRBV27 TGTGCCAGCAGTTTCGGGACTAGCGGGACTACTAGCACAGATACGCAGTATTTT CASSFGTSGTTSTDTQYF
TRBJ2-1 - - TRBV30 TGTGCCTGGAGTGTGTCCTACAATGAGCAGTTCTTC CAWSVSYNEQFF
TRBJ2-6 - TRBD1 TRBV2 TGTGCCAGCAGAGGGACAGGGGGACGGCGCTCTGGGGCCAACGTCCTGACTTTC CASRGTGGRRSGANVLTF
TRBJ1-2 once - TRBV19 TGTGCCAGCCGATCACAGGTTTCCTATGGCTACACCTTC CASRSQVSYGYTF
TRBJ1-6 - - TRBV9 TGTGCCAGCAGCTCCGACTCGGATTCACCCCTCCACTTT CASSSDSDSPLHF
TRBJ2-2 few - TRBV1 TGCACCAGCAGCCAAGGACTAGCGGGGGGGCAAACCGGGGAGCTGTTTTTT CTSSQGLAGGQTGELFF
TRBJ2-7 - - TRBV4-1 TGCGCCAGCAGCCCTGAGGGGTTCAGCTCCTACGAGCAGTACTTC CASSPEGFSSYEQYF
TRBJ2-7 - - TRBV15 TGTGCCACCAGCAGATCACAGGGTTGGGAGCAGTACTTC CATSRSQGWEQYF